The clone carrying this T cell receptor (beta chain) is a singleton in its sample. One end of the junction does not line up with germline, which may come from a read error. At the DNA level, this CDR3 is encoded by other sequences in the same sample as well. In the original processing: Scientists estimated how many nucleated cells there were by amplifying reference gene primers. Some clones are missing from TCRdb's copy, which holds only in-frame ones; the method was immunoSEQ multiplex PCR. V and J calls and clone size are copied from that table; D and trimming were computed from the DNA. The sample holds roughly 200,000 clones, less than 85% seen once. This sample stems from a study of blood T cell repertoires in COVID-19. Across the whole study: Material from acute and convalescent COVID-19 was sourced from the United States, Italy and Spain. T cells, B-cell-depleted T cells, or PBMCs supplied cDNA or gDNA.

Individuals drawn from about two dozen US areas were about 18 to 89 years old. Germline V gene sequence: CDR1 MNHEY, CDR2 SVGAGI. This CDR3 comprises 16 residues. This chain links TRBV6-5 with TRBJ2-5; TRBD2 matches at 12 bases. Sequences were obtained from PBMCs or T cells enriched from blood (not recorded which). The TCR sequence derives from a woman aged 55-69 years with acute COVID-19. CDR3 region: CASSYVLAGGQETQYF. In DNA, the CDR3 is TGTGCCAGCAGTTACGTACTAGCGGGGGGACAAGAGACTCAGTACTTC.